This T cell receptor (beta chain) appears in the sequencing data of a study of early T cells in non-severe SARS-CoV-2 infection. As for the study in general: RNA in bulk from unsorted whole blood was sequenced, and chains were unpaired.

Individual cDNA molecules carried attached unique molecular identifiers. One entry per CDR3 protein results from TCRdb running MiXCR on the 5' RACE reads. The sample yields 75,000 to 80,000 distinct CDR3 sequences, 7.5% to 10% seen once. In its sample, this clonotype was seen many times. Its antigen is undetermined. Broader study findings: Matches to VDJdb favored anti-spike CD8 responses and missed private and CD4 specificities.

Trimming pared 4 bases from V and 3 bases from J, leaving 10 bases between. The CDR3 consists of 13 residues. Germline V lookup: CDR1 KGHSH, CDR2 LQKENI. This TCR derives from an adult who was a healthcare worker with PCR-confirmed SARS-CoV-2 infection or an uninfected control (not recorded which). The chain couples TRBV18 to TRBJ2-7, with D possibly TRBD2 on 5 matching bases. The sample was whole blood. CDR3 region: CASSLTGIYEQYF. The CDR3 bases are TGTGCCAGCTCACTCACCGGGATCTACGAGCAGTACTTC.